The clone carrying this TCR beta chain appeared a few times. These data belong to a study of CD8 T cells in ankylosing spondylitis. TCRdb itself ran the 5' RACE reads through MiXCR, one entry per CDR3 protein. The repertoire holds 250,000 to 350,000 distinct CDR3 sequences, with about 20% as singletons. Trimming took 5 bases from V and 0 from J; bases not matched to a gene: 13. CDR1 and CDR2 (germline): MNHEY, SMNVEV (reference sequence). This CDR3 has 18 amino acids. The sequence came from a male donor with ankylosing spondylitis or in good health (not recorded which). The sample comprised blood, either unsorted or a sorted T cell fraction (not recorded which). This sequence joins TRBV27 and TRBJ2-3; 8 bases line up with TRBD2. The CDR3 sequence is CASSPSIAGFSSTDTQYF. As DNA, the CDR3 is TGTGCCAGCAGTCCGAGCATAGCGGGGTTTTCTAGCACAGATACGCAGTATTTT.